Listed here are 19 T cell receptor beta chains from one sample, sequenced in a study of T cell repertoires in ileal Crohn's disease. TCRdb's copy holds only in-frame clones and misses some; the assay was immunoSEQ multiplex PCR. The data show about 17,000 clones, roughly three fifths seen once. Sequenced: ileal tissue. The receptors stem from an adult with Crohn's disease.

This sequence joins TRBV6-1 and TRBJ2-7; TRBD2 is a possible D gene (5 bases). V was pared by 3 bases and J by 4 bases, with 13 bases between. Germline CDR1 reads MNHNS; CDR2 reads SASEGT. The CDR3 sequence is 14 residues long. The CDR3 here is CASSERRVTYEQYF. The CDR3 nucleotides are TGTGCCAGCAGTGAGCGGCGGGTCACATACGAGCAGTACTTC.

In its sample, this clone was seen a few times. This chain links TRBV25-1 with TRBJ2-1; D is possibly TRBD1 (7 bases). The V end lost 7 bases, the J end lost 9 bases, and 16 bases lay between the germline ends. The CDR3 is 13 amino acids. CDR1 is MGHDK and CDR2 is SYGVNS in the germline V gene. CDR3 amino acids: CASTAQGTGEQFF. The CDR3 DNA reads as TGTGCCAGCACCGCACAGGGGACTGGTGAGCAGTTCTTC.

The rearrangement uses TRBV6-1 and TRBJ2-6; D is unclear. This CDR3 comprises 15 residues. Trimming took off 6 bases at V and 2 bases at J, with 11 bases between the two ends. The germline V gene encodes CDR1 MNHNS and CDR2 SASEGT. The CDR3: CASSKDFTGANVLTF. In nucleotides, the CDR3 is TGTGCCAGCAGCAAAGACTTCACTGGGGCCAACGTCCTGACTTTC.

J is TRBJ2-2 and V is TRBV5-4; tentative D call: TRBD2 (6 bases). The V end was cut by 2 bases, the J end by 3 bases, with 11 bases between. The CDR3 runs to 15 residues. The germline gives CDR1 SGHNT, CDR2 YYREEE (reference sequence). This CDR3 reads CASSLRLGDTGELFF. The DNA of the CDR3 is TGTGCCAGCAGCTTACGACTAGGAGACACCGGGGAGCTGTTTTTT.

The V and J genes are TRBV6-1 and TRBJ1-1; 8 positions agree with TRBD1. Germline V gene lookup returns CDR1 MNHNS and CDR2 SASEGT. Trimming cost V 10 bases and J 4 bases; bases outside gene matches: 14. CDR3 length: 15 residues. CDR3 region: CAIEGQVTLSTEAFF. The DNA for the CDR3 is TGTGCCATCGAGGGACAGGTTACGTTGAGCACTGAAGCTTTCTTT.

The chain couples TRBV9 to TRBJ2-2; D is unresolved. V gave up 0 bases and J gave up 6 bases, with 6 bases separating them. CDR3 length: 13 residues. Germline values: CDR1 SGDLS, CDR2 YYNGEE. For the CDR3, the DNA is TGTGCCAGCAGCGTAGTCCCCGCCGGGGAGCTGTTTTTT. Its protein is CASSVVPAGELFF.

This clone showed up just a few times. The V and J genes are TRBV6-6 and TRBJ2-7; possible D gene TRBD1, 5 bases. The CDR3 has 15 residues. CDR1 MNHNY and CDR2 SVGAGI come from the germline V gene (reference sequence). With 2 bases removed from V and 2 bases from J, the gap between germline ends came to 13 bases. This CDR3 reads CASSYDSSQTYEQYF. The CDR3 DNA reads TGTGCCAGCAGTTACGACAGTTCCCAGACCTACGAGCAGTACTTC.

The chain recombines TRBV7-2 with TRBJ2-3; TRBD1 aligns across 7 bases. Germline trimming cut 5 bases from V and 4 bases from J; bases unmatched to any gene: 9. Germline V gives CDR1 SGHTA, CDR2 FQGNSA. The CDR3 spans 15 residues. The CDR3 sequence is CASSPRTGWSDTQYF. CDR3 nucleotide sequence: TGTGCCAGCAGCCCAAGGACAGGATGGTCAGATACGCAGTATTTT.

V is TRBV27 and J is TRBJ1-5; D is undetermined. The CDR3 has 14 amino acids. With 6 bases removed from V and 1 base from J, the gap between germline ends came to 10 bases. CDR1 is MNHEY and CDR2 is SMNVEV in the germline V gene (reference sequence). CDR3: CASRLSRSNQPQHF. CDR3 sequence (DNA): TGTGCCAGCAGGCTTAGCCGCAGCAATCAGCCCCAGCATTTT.

The chain combines TRBV19 with TRBJ2-6, with D possibly matching TRBD1 (6 bases). CDR1 and CDR2 from the germline V gene are LNHDA and SQIVND (reference sequence). The CDR3 contains 16 residues. The V end was cut by 5 bases, the J end by 2 bases, with 13 bases between. CDR3 sequence reads: CASSPTGNPGANVLTF. The CDR3 region has the DNA TGTGCCAGTAGTCCCACAGGGAACCCTGGGGCCAACGTCCTGACTTTC.

This clone appeared a few times. The CDR3 region is CAWTSGRVNTGELFF. The CDR3 DNA sequence: TGTGCCTGGACTAGCGGGAGGGTGAACACCGGGGAGCTGTTTTTT. The chain uses TRBV30 and TRBJ2-2, with 12 nucleotides matching TRBD2. Germline-derived CDR1 and CDR2 are GTSNPN and SVGIG (reference sequence). CDR3 size: 15 residues. The V and J ends lost 4 bases and 1 base, in that order; junction bases with no gene match: 1. The full variable domain, its missing parts supplied by reference TRBV30 and TRBJ2-2, is SQTIHQWPATLVQPVGSPLSLECTVEGTSNPNLYWYRQAAGRGLQLLFYSVGIGQISSEVPQNLSASRPQDRQFILSSKKLLLSDSGFYLCAWTSGRVNTGELFFGEGSRLTVL.

This clone was counted only a few times. The gene calls are TRBV6-5 and TRBJ2-5; D is perhaps TRBD1 (5 bases). The CDR3 contains 12 residues. Germline-derived CDR1 and CDR2 are MNHEY and SVGAGI. Trimming left V 5 bases short and J 7 bases short, with 11 bases between. The CDR3 region is CASSTGFGTQYF. For the CDR3, the DNA is TGTGCCAGCAGTACAGGTTTCGGGACCCAGTACTTC.

In this sample, this clone turned up a few times. This rearrangement joins TRBV10-3 to TRBJ2-7; D may be TRBD2 (5 bases). The V gene's germline CDR1 is ENHRY and CDR2 SYGVKD. This CDR3 has 14 residues. V lost 3 bases, J lost 3 bases, and 12 bases lay in between. The CDR3: CAISDVGSGYEQYF. The CDR3 DNA reads as TGTGCCATCAGTGATGTTGGGAGCGGCTACGAGCAGTACTTC.

This clone was counted once. The chain employs TRBV5-1 and TRBJ2-7, with 7 positions matching TRBD1. The CDR3 sequence is 14 residues long. CDR1 is SGHRS, CDR2 YFSETQ, per germline. The V gene end was trimmed by 4 bases and the J gene end by 1 base; junction bases not matched to a gene: 5. The CDR3 protein is CASSIRDSSYEQYF. Written as DNA, the CDR3 is TGCGCCAGCAGCATCCGGGACAGTTCCTACGAGCAGTACTTC.

V gene TRBV6-4 combines with J gene TRBJ2-2; D not resolved. The germline V gene encodes CDR1 MRHNA and CDR2 SNTAGT. The V and J ends lost 4 bases and 1 base respectively, with 4 bases between them. The CDR3 loop spans 13 amino acids. CDR3 in amino acids: CASSVGNTGELFF. CDR3 coding DNA: TGTGCCAGCAGTGTCGGGAACACCGGGGAGCTGTTTTTT.

The chain carries TRBV4-1 and TRBJ1-4; 10 bases map to TRBD1. V gave up 3 bases and J gave up 7 bases; unmatched junction bases: 8. Germline V lookup: CDR1 MGHRA, CDR2 YSYEKL. This CDR3 has 16 amino acids. The CDR3 protein is CASSQADRGRVEKLFF. CDR3 nucleotides: TGCGCCAGCAGCCAGGCTGACAGGGGGCGCGTTGAAAAACTGTTTTTT.

This clone is medium-sized in the sample. This chain uses TRBV27 with TRBJ2-2; a possible D gene is TRBD2 (6 bases). This CDR3 has 17 residues. Germline CDR1 and CDR2: MNHEY and SMNVEV (reference sequence). Trimming took 4 bases from V and 1 from J, leaving 16 bases between them. Here the CDR3 DNA reads TGTGCCAGCAGTTCTCCAGGGAGGAGGATGAACACCGGGGAGCTGTTTTTT. This gives the protein CASSSPGRRMNTGELFF.

The V and J genes are TRBV2 and TRBJ1-4; D uncertain. Germline V CDR1 and CDR2: SNHLY, FYNNEI. The length of the CDR3 is 13 residues. Trimming removed 8 bases from V and 4 bases from J, with 11 bases in between. CDR3 nucleotide sequence: TGTGCCAGCGCGAACGGTTTTAATGAAAAACTGTTTTTT. Translating gives CASANGFNEKLFF.

This sequence joins TRBV6-1 and TRBJ2-3, with TRBD2 matching over 10 bases. The germline V gene has CDR1 MNHNS and CDR2 SASEGT. J lost 2 bases, V lost 6 bases, and 5 bases had no gene match. This CDR3 region has 15 residues. CDR3 sequence (DNA): TGTGCCAGCAGGACCGGACTAGCGGACACAGATACGCAGTATTTT. Translation gives CASRTGLADTDTQYF.